Below, 9 T cell receptor beta chains from the same sample are listed, as sequenced in a study of T cells expressing NK-cell markers. After re-calling the 5' RACE reads, TCRdb lists one entry per CDR3 protein, DNA absent. This sample lists about 380,000 distinct CDR3 sequences; its ten largest clones have about 5.2%. Sequencing input: blood T cells: a sorted CD56 or NKG2C T cell subset, CD4+ or CD8+ T cells, or bulk PBMC T cells (not recorded which). The receptor source for this set is a man aged 18 to 69 in good health.

The chain combines TRBV7-8 with TRBJ1-1; with no DNA, the TCRdb D assignment of TRBD1 cannot be verified. Germline CDR1 SGHVS, CDR2 FQNEAQ. The CDR3 contains 17 residues. The chain's CDR3 is CASRGGAGEFVSTEAFF.

The chain employs TRBV6-2 or TRBV6-3 and TRBJ2-7; as DNA is missing, the TRBD2 call by TCRdb cannot be tested. The CDR3 has 14 residues. Germline values: CDR1 MNHEY, CDR2 SVGEGT. The CDR3 spells CASSGTSGRYEQYF.

The chain employs TRBV12-3 or TRBV12-4 and TRBJ2-5; TCRdb's D gene call, TRBD2, goes unchecked for lack of DNA. CDR3 length: 17 residues. The CDR3: CASSLSTGRVYQETQYF.

The chain uses TRBV12-3 or TRBV12-4 and TRBJ2-5; TCRdb designates TRBD1, a call that cannot be tested without DNA. The CDR3 is 15 amino acids. CDR3 region: CASSWGTGFGETQYF.

The rearrangement links TRBV14 to TRBJ2-3. CDR1 and CDR2 (germline): SGHDN, FVKESK. The length of the CDR3 is 16 residues. The CDR3 here is CASSQDWGASTDTQYF.

The CDR3 loop reads CASSKGDRSREIGWAFF. V and J are TRBV21-1 and TRBJ1-1. TRBV21-1 is noted as a pseudogene. The CDR3 is 17 residues long.

V gene TRBV12-3 or TRBV12-4 combines with J gene TRBJ2-2. There are 14 residues in the CDR3. The CDR3 protein is CASTRDRNTGELFF.

The chain has TRBV12-3 or TRBV12-4 and TRBJ2-3; TCRdb gives TRBD2 as the D gene, but with no DNA this cannot be confirmed. The CDR3 spans 13 residues. CDR3 sequence: CACTRLAGDTQYF.

This chain links TRBV10-3 with TRBJ1-2; checking the TCRdb D call of TRBD1 is not possible without DNA. There are 14 residues in the CDR3. Germline V gene data show CDR1 as ENHRY and CDR2 as SYGVKD. The chain's CDR3 is CAISQGSVNYGYTF.